The clone carrying this T cell receptor (beta chain) occurred a few times. Its specificity is not known. Germline assignment: CDR1 SGHRS and CDR2 YFSETQ. V was pared by 4 bases and J by 4 bases, with 13 bases of the junction left unmatched. This CDR3 has 16 amino acids. One entry per CDR3 protein, called by TCRdb with MiXCR from the 5' RACE reads. The profile shows a few hundred thousand distinct CDR3 sequences, about a sixth of them singletons. The sample belongs to a study of T cells after yellow fever vaccination. The study's findings and limits: Clonotypes shared by both compartments, CD4 and CD8, made up a small share. FACS-sorted repertoires might harbor abundant contaminating clonotypes from the bulk population.

This sample comprised PBMCs, obtained 4 to 5 days after the first yellow fever vaccination. The origin of this receptor is a man between 18 and 29 years old who received the YFV17D yellow fever vaccine. This chain uses TRBV5-1 with TRBJ2-5; 7 nucleotides line up with TRBD1. The CDR3 loop reads CASSTQGGGSGETQYF. In nucleotides, the CDR3 is TGCGCCAGCAGCACCCAAGGGGGCGGTTCAGGAGAGACCCAGTACTTC.